Each of the 25 T cell receptor beta chains below was sequenced from the same sample in a study of OX40 agonist ivuxolimab in advanced cancers. Clones were read by immunoSEQ multiplex PCR, and TCRdb kept only the in-frame ones, dropping some. Of 90,000 to 100,000 clones listed, around 90% are singletons. This specimen was CD4+ or CD8+ T cells sorted from blood, taken in a trial of the OX40 agonist ivuxolimab. The receptors stem from an adult with an advanced solid tumor such as melanoma, head and neck, liver or kidney cancer.

This clone turned up a few times. The V gene is TRBV7-2, the J gene TRBJ1-1, with a tentative D call TRBD1 (5 bases). This CDR3 is 15 amino acids long. V lost 1 base, J lost 2 bases, and 11 bases lay in between. From germline, CDR1 is SGHTA and CDR2 FQGNSA. CDR3: CASSLVPGLNTEAFF. CDR3 sequence (DNA): TGTGCCAGCAGCTTAGTACCGGGACTAAACACTGAAGCTTTCTTT. The variable domain in full, completed from reference TRBV7-2 and TRBJ1-1, reads GAGVSQSPSNKVTEKGKDVELRCDPISGHTALYWYRQSLGQGLEFLIYFQGNSAPDKSGLPSDRFSAERTGGSVSTLTIQRTQQEDSAVYLCASSLVPGLNTEAFFGQGTRLTVV.

V usage is TRBV7-2 and J usage is TRBJ2-2, with unresolved D. Trimming shortened V by 8 bases and J by 0 bases, and 10 bases separated the two germline ends. The germline CDR1 and CDR2 sequences are SGHTA and FQGNSA. CDR3 length: 14 residues. In DNA, the CDR3 is TGTGCCAGCGGCCGCTCCCCGAACACCGGGGAGCTGTTTTTT. Translated, it gives CASGRSPNTGELFF.

CDR3 region: CASTQGGGATGELFF. Here the CDR3 DNA reads TGTGCCAGCACCCAGGGAGGGGGTGCCACCGGGGAGCTGTTTTTT. J is TRBJ2-2 and V is TRBV6-5, with D possibly TRBD2 on 7 matching bases. The V end lost 7 bases, the J end lost 4 bases, and 16 bases lay between the germline ends. Per germline, CDR1 MNHEY and CDR2 SVGAGI. This CDR3 spans 15 amino acids.

This chain joins TRBV7-2 and TRBJ2-1; the match to TRBD2 covers 14 bases. V gave up 5 bases and J gave up 0 bases; unmatched junction bases: 3. This CDR3 contains 17 residues. Germline V lookup: CDR1 SGHTA, CDR2 FQGNSA. CDR3: CASSPTSGGASYNEQFF. CDR3 coding DNA: TGTGCCAGCAGCCCGACTAGCGGGGGGGCCTCCTACAATGAGCAGTTCTTC.

This clone was seen once. The V and J genes are TRBV5-5 and TRBJ1-3, with D perhaps matching TRBD1 (6 bases). This CDR3 contains 14 residues. V was pared by 6 bases and J by 7 bases, with 17 bases between. CDR1 is SGHKS and CDR2 is YYEKEE in the germline V gene (reference sequence). This CDR3 reads CASTVGTPVNTIYF. CDR3 bases: TGTGCCAGCACCGTCGGGACACCGGTTAACACCATATATTTT.

This clone appeared once. The chain recombines TRBV20-1 with TRBJ2-1; D is unresolved. Germline V gives CDR1 DFQATT, CDR2 SNEGSKA (reference sequence). The length of the CDR3 is 11 residues. Trimming pared 6 bases from V and 10 bases from J, leaving 13 bases between. The CDR3 region has the DNA TGCAGTGCCCCCGACGTAGTGGAGCAGTTCTTC. Its protein product is CSAPDVVEQFF.

This sequence joins TRBV7-2 and TRBJ1-6; D uncertain. This CDR3 has 15 amino acids. V dropped 4 bases and J dropped 1 base, with 8 bases sitting between them. The germline gives CDR1 SGHTA, CDR2 FQGNSA. The CDR3: CASSSRMSYNSPLHF. CDR3 sequence (DNA): TGTGCCAGCAGCTCCCGGATGTCCTATAATTCACCCCTCCACTTT. The entire variable domain, with the rest obtained from reference TRBV7-2 and TRBJ1-6, is as follows: GAGVSQSPSNKVTEKGKDVELRCDPISGHTALYWYRQSLGQGLEFLIYFQGNSAPDKSGLPSDRFSAERTGGSVSTLTIQRTQQEDSAVYLCASSSRMSYNSPLHFGNGTRLTVT.

The rearrangement uses TRBV5-6 and TRBJ1-2; D not resolved. V was clipped by 0 bases and J by 6 bases, with 15 bases between them. This CDR3 spans 15 amino acids. The germline V gene encodes CDR1 SGHDT and CDR2 YYEEEE. The CDR3 sequence is CASSLAWVGGNGYTF. CDR3 bases: TGTGCCAGCAGCTTGGCCTGGGTCGGAGGGAATGGCTACACCTTC. Complete variable domain (other parts from reference TRBV5-6 and TRBJ1-2): DAGVTQSPTHLIKTRGQQVTLRCSPKSGHDTVSWYQQALGQGPQFIFQYYEEEERQRGNFPDRFSGHQFPNYSSELNVNALLLGDSALYLCASSLAWVGGNGYTFGSGTRLTVV.

This chain connects TRBV19 to TRBJ1-5; D call uncertain. Trimming took 2 bases from V and 4 from J, leaving 12 bases between them. Germline CDR1 LNHDA, CDR2 SQIVND (reference sequence). The CDR3 has 15 residues. The CDR3 is CASSITASRNQPQHF. CDR3 DNA sequence: TGTGCCAGTAGTATAACAGCCTCCCGAAATCAGCCCCAGCATTTT.

The gene calls are TRBV5-5 and TRBJ2-7; weak D call: TRBD1 (5 bases). This CDR3 is 13 amino acids long. In germline, CDR1 is SGHKS, CDR2 YYEKEE (reference sequence). V was clipped by 3 bases and J by 1 base, with 8 bases between them. The CDR3 sequence: CASSYDRSYEQYF. CDR3 coding DNA: TGTGCCAGCAGCTATGACAGATCCTACGAGCAGTACTTC.

The chain combines TRBV28 with TRBJ1-1; D call uncertain. Trimming took 3 bases from V and 1 from J, leaving 15 bases between them. Germline values: CDR1 MDHEN, CDR2 SYDVKM. The CDR3 length is 16 residues. The CDR3 DNA reads as TGTGCCAGCAGTTTTTTTGGAAAAGCAGGGAACACTGAAGCTTTCTTT. This codes for CASSFFGKAGNTEAFF.

This chain joins TRBV6-1 and TRBJ2-1; TRBD1 is a possible D gene (6 bases). V was clipped by 5 bases and J by 8 bases, with 16 bases between them. The CDR3 consists of 14 residues. CDR1 and CDR2 from the germline V gene are MNHNS and SASEGT. The CDR3 region is CASSPGVIWDEQFF. The CDR3 nucleotides are TGTGCCAGCAGTCCAGGGGTTATTTGGGATGAGCAGTTCTTC.

This chain links TRBV7-8 with TRBJ2-2; 9 bases agree with TRBD1. Trimming removed 5 bases from V and 4 bases from J; junction bases left unmatched: 8. The CDR3 extends over 16 amino acids. In germline, CDR1 is SGHVS, CDR2 FQNEAQ. As DNA, the CDR3 is TGTGCCAGCAGCCAACAGGGGGCGGCGGGCACCGGGGAGCTGTTTTTT. Translation: CASSQQGAAGTGELFF.

The rearrangement links TRBV7-2 to TRBJ2-3; 8 bases are a match to TRBD2. Germline CDR1 is SGHTA and CDR2 is FQGNSA. CDR3 length: 16 amino acids. Unmatched junction bases numbered 12, after V lost 4 bases and J lost 6 bases. The CDR3 sequence: CASSWGGAGERDTQYF. The CDR3, as DNA: TGTGCCAGCAGCTGGGGTGGAGCGGGGGAGCGTGATACGCAGTATTTT.

This chain connects TRBV7-2 to TRBJ1-6; D remains unclear. The CDR3 runs 12 residues. Germline lookup yields CDR1 SGHTA and CDR2 FQGNSA. Trimming left V 5 bases short and J 8 bases short, with 7 bases between. Here the CDR3 reads CASSRPYSPLHF. The CDR3 region has the DNA TGTGCCAGCAGCCGGCCCTATTCACCCCTCCACTTT.

The chain has TRBV27 and TRBJ2-1; a possible D gene is TRBD2 (5 bases). CDR3 length equals 15 residues. Germline values: CDR1 MNHEY, CDR2 SMNVEV (reference sequence). V dropped 2 bases and J dropped 9 bases, with 17 bases sitting between them. CDR3 nucleotide sequence: TGTGCCAGCAGTTTAGAGGGTAGCCCCCCGGGTGAGCAGTTCTTC. Translation: CASSLEGSPPGEQFF.

CDR3 amino acids: CASSPPTSGGATDTQYF. In DNA form, the CDR3 reads TGCGCCAGCAGCCCCCCGACTAGCGGGGGGGCGACAGATACGCAGTATTTT. The rearrangement joins TRBV5-1 to TRBJ2-3, with TRBD2 identical over 14 bases. Losses at the gene ends were 4 bases for V and 3 bases for J; bases not matched to a gene: 7. The CDR3 sequence is 17 residues long. In germline, CDR1 is SGHRS, CDR2 YFSETQ. The complete variable domain, with remaining parts taken from reference TRBV5-1 and TRBJ2-3, reads KAGVTQTPRYLIKTRGQQVTLSCSPISGHRSVSWYQQTPGQGLQFLFEYFSETQRNKGNFPGRFSGRQFSNSRSEMNVSTLELGDSALYLCASSPPTSGGATDTQYFGPGTRLTVL.

This chain joins TRBV16 and TRBJ2-1; D could derive from TRBD1 or TRBD2 (5 bases each). Trimming left V 4 bases short and J 8 bases short, with 12 bases between. The length of the CDR3 is 13 residues. CDR1 and CDR2 from the germline V gene are KGHSY and FQNENV. The chain's CDR3 is CASSRNWGYEQFF. The CDR3 nucleotides read TGTGCCAGCAGCCGCAATTGGGGGTATGAGCAGTTCTTC.

The chain is built from TRBV6-4 and TRBJ1-6; 9 bases align to TRBD1. Looked up from germline, CDR1 is MRHNA and CDR2 is SNTAGT. CDR3 length: 15 amino acids. Losses at the gene ends were 7 bases for V and 6 bases for J; bases not matched to a gene: 7. DNA for the CDR3: TGTGCCAGCACCCCGACAGGGGGAGGTAATTCACCCCTCCACTTT. Protein: CASTPTGGGNSPLHF.

This clone appeared once. This chain links TRBV28 with TRBJ2-2; possible D gene TRBD1, 6 bases. Trimming removed 8 bases from V and 4 bases from J, with 23 bases in between. The germline gives CDR1 MDHEN, CDR2 SYDVKM. This CDR3 comprises 17 residues. The CDR3 loop is CASRNKRQDTTTGELFF. CDR3 DNA: TGTGCCAGCCGAAATAAAAGACAGGACACCACCACCGGGGAGCTGTTTTTT.

The rearrangement uses TRBV4-2 and TRBJ1-6; D gene uncertain. Trimming removed 4 bases at V and 7 bases at J, with 11 bases between. Germline V gene lookup returns CDR1 LGHNA and CDR2 YNFKEQ. The CDR3 has 14 amino acids. Here the CDR3 reads CASSLGSGNSPLHF. DNA for the CDR3: TGTGCCAGCAGCCTCGGGAGTGGGAATTCACCCCTCCACTTT.

The V and J genes are TRBV7-2 and TRBJ1-1; no reliable D call. CDR3 length equals 14 residues. CDR1 and CDR2 from the germline V gene are SGHTA and FQGNSA. V lost 0 bases, J lost 3 bases, and 8 bases lay in between. The CDR3 DNA follows: TGTGCCAGCAGCTTAGCCCGGGAGCACACTGAAGCTTTCTTT. This translates into CASSLAREHTEAFF.

This chain joins TRBV2 and TRBJ2-5, with 7 nucleotides matching TRBD1. With 7 bases clipped from V and 2 bases from J, the junction kept 13 bases outside the gene matches. The CDR3 is made up of 16 amino acids. CDR1 is SNHLY, CDR2 FYNNEI, per germline. CDR3 loop: CASIRGLGSGQETQYF. The CDR3 DNA sequence: TGTGCCAGCATAAGGGGGCTGGGGTCCGGACAAGAGACCCAGTACTTC.

The J gene is TRBJ1-5, the V gene TRBV29-1; 8 positions match TRBD1. This CDR3 spans 15 amino acids. Looked up from germline, CDR1 is SQVTM and CDR2 is ANQGSEA. The trim removed 6 bases at V and 1 base at J, leaving 8 bases unmatched. The CDR3 nucleotides read TGCAGCGTACGACAGGGGTCGGGCAGCAATCAGCCCCAGCATTTT. It yields the protein CSVRQGSGSNQPQHF.

The gene calls are TRBV11-2 and TRBJ2-1; a possible D gene is TRBD2 (6 bases). Looked up from germline, CDR1 is SGHAT and CDR2 is FQNNGV. V was clipped by 5 bases and J by 15 bases, with 14 bases between them. CDR3 length equals 11 residues. Written as DNA, the CDR3 is TGTGCCAGCAGCCCCGGGACTTTAAGGTTCTTC. It specifies CASSPGTLRFF.